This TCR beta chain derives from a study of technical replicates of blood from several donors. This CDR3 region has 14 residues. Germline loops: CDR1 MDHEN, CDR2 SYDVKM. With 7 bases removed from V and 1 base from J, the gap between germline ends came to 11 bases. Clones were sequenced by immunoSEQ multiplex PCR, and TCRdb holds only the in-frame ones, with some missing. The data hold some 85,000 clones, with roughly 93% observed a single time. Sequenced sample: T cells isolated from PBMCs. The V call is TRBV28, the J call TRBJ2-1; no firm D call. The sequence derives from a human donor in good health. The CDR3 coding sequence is TGTGCCAGCACCCCTTCCAGATCCTACAATGAGCAGTTCTTC. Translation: CASTPSRSYNEQFF.